Sequencing of this T cell receptor beta chain was carried out in a study of T cell changes during pregnancy in multiple sclerosis. Only in-frame clones appear in the TCRdb table, and some are missing; sequencing was by immunoSEQ multiplex PCR. The sample has more than 45,000 clones, about nine tenths seen once. Germline V lookup: CDR1 MNHNS, CDR2 SASEGT. The J segment lost 5 bases and the V segment lost 8 bases, leaving 4 bases of the junction unmatched. The CDR3 has 13 amino acids. This sequence was found in a female donor with multiple sclerosis, enrolled in a pregnancy study. The specimen comprised CD4+ T cells from peripheral blood mononuclear cells, sampled in the second trimester of pregnancy. The chain combines TRBV6-1 with TRBJ2-2, with 8 bases fitting TRBD2. The CDR3 loop is CASSGGATGELFF. CDR3 bases: TGTGCCAGCTCGGGAGGGGCGACCGGGGAGCTGTTTTTT.